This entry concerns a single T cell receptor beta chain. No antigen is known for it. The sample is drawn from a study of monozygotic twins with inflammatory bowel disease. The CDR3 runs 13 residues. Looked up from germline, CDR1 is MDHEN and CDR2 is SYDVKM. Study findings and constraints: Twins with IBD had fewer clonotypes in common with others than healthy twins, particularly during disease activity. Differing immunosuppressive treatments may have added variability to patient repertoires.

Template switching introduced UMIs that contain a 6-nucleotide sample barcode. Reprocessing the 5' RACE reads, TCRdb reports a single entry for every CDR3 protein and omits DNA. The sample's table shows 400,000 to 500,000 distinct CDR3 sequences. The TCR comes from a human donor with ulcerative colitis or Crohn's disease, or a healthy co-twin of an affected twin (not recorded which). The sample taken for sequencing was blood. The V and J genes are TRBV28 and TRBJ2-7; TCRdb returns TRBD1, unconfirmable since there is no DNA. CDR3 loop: CASSWGTAYEQYF.